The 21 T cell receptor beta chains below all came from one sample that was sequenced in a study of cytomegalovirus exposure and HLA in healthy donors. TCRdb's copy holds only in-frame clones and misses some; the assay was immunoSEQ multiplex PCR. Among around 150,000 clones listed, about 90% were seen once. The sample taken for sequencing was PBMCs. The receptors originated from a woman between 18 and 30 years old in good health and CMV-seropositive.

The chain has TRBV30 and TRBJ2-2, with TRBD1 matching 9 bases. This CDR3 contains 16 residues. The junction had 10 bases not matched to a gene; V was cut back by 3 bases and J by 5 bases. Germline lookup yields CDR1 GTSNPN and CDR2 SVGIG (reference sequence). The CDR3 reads CAWRNPGTGHTGELFF. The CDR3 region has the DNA TGTGCCTGGAGAAACCCCGGGACAGGGCATACCGGGGAGCTGTTTTTT.

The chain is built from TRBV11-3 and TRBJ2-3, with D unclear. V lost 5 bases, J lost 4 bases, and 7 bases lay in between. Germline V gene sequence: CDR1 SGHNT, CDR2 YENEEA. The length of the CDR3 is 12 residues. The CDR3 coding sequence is TGTGCCAGCAGCATAGCCGCAGATACGCAGTATTTT. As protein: CASSIAADTQYF.

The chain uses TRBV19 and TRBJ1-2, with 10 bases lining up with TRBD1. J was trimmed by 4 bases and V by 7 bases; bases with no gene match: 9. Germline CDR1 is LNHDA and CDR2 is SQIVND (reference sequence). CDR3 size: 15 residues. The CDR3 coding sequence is TGTGCCAGTACCCCATCGACAGGGGGCTCCTATGGCTACACCTTC. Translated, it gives CASTPSTGGSYGYTF.

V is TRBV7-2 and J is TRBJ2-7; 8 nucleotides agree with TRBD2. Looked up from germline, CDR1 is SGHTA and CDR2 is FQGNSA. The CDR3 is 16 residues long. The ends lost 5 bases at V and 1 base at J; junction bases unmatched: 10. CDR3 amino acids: CASSLQGTSGSYEQYF. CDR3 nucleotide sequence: TGTGCCAGCAGCCTTCAGGGGACTAGTGGATCCTACGAGCAGTACTTC.

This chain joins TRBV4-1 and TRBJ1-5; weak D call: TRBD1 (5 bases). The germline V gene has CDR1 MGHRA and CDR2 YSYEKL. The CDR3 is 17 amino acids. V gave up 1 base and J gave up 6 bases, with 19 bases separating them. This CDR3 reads CASSQVFRGRRGQPQHF. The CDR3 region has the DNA TGCGCCAGCAGCCAAGTATTTCGGGGGAGAAGGGGTCAGCCCCAGCATTTT.

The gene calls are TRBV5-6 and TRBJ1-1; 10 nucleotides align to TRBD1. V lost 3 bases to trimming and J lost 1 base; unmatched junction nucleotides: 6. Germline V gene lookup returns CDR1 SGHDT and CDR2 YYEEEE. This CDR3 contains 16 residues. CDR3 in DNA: TGTGCCAGCAGCTCGGGGACAGGGGTTTCGAACACTGAAGCTTTCTTT. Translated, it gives CASSSGTGVSNTEAFF.

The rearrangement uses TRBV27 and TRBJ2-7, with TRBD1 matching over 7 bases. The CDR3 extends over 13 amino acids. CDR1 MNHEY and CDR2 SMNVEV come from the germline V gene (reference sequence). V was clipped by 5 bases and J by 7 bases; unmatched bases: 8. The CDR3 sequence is CASSRDRVREQYF. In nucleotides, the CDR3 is TGTGCCAGCAGTCGAGACAGGGTTCGGGAGCAGTACTTC.

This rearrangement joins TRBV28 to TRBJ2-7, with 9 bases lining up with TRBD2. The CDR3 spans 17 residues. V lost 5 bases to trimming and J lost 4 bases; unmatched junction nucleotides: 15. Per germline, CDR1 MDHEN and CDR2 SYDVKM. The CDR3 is CASSPRLARGGVYEQYF. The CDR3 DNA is TGTGCCAGCAGTCCCCGACTAGCGCGGGGGGGCGTATACGAGCAGTACTTC.

The CDR3 spells CASTRGEDRETQYF. The CDR3 DNA is TGTGCCAGCACCCGGGGGGAGGATCGAGAGACCCAGTACTTC. The chain is built from TRBV9 and TRBJ2-5, with TRBD2 matching 7 bases. Germline trimming cut 6 bases from V and 4 bases from J; bases unmatched to any gene: 9. CDR1 is SGDLS and CDR2 is YYNGEE in the germline V gene. This CDR3 contains 14 residues.

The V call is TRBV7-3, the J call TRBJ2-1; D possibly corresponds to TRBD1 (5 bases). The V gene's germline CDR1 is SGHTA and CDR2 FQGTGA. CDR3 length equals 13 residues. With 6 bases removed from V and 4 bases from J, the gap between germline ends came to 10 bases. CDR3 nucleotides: TGTGCCAGCAGTTACGGACAATACAATGAGCAGTTCTTC. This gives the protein CASSYGQYNEQFF. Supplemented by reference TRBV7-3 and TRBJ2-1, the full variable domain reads GAGVSQTPSNKVTEKGKYVELRCDPISGHTALYWYRQSLGQGPEFLIYFQGTGAADDSGLPNDRFFAVRPEGSVSTLKIQRTERGDSAVYLCASSYGQYNEQFFGPGTRLTVL.

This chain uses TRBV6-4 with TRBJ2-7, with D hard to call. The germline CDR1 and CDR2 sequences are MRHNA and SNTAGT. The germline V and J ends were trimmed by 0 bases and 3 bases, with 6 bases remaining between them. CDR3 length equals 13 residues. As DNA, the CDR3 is TGTGCCAGCAGTGACTCAGGAGTCTACGAGCAGTACTTC. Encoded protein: CASSDSGVYEQYF.

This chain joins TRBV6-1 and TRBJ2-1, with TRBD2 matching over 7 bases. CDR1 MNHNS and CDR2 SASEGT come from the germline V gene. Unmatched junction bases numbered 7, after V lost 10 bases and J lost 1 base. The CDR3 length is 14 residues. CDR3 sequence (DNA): TGTGCCACCGCACGGACTAGTTCCTACAATGAGCAGTTCTTC. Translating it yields CATARTSSYNEQFF.

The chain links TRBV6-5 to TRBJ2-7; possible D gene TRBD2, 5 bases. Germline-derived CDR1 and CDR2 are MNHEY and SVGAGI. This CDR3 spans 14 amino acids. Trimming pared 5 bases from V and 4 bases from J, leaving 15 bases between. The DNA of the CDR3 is TGTGCCAGCAGTCCCCCCGGACTGATATACGAGCAGTACTTC. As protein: CASSPPGLIYEQYF.

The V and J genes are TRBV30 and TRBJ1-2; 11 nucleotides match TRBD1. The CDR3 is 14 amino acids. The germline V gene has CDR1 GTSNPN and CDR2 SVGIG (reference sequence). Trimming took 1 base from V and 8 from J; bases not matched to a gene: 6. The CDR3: CAWSGLGQGGGYTF. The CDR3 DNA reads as TGTGCCTGGAGTGGCTTGGGACAGGGGGGCGGCTACACCTTC. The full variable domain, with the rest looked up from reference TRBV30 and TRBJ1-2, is SQTIHQWPATLVQPVGSPLSLECTVEGTSNPNLYWYRQAAGRGLQLLFYSVGIGQISSEVPQNLSASRPQDRQFILSSKKLLLSDSGFYLCAWSGLGQGGGYTFGSGTRLTVV.

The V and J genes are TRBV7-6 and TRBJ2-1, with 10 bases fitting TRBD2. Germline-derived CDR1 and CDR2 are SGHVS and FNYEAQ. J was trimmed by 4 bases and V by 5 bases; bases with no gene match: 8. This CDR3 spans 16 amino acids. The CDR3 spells CASSPLGLADYNEQFF. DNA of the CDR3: TGTGCCAGCAGCCCGCTAGGACTAGCGGATTACAATGAGCAGTTCTTC.

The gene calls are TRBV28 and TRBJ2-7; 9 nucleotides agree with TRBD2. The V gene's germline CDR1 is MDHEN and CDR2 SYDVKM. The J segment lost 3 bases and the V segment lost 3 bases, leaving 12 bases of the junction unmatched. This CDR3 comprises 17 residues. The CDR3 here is CASSFEVGGRADYEQYF. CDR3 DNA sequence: TGTGCCAGCAGTTTTGAGGTCGGCGGGAGGGCCGACTACGAGCAGTACTTC. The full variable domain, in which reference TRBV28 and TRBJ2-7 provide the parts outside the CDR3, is DVKVTQSSRYLVKRTGEKVFLECVQDMDHENMFWYRQDPGLGLRLIYFSYDVKMKEKGDIPEGYSVSREKKERFSLILESASTNQTSMYLCASSFEVGGRADYEQYFGPGTRLTVT.

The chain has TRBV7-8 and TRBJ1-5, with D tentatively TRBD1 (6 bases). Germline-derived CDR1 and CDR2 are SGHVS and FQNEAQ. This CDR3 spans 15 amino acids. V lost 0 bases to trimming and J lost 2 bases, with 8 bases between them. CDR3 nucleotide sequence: TGTGCCAGCAGCTTAGCGTCAGGGGGCAATCAGCCCCAGCATTTT. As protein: CASSLASGGNQPQHF.

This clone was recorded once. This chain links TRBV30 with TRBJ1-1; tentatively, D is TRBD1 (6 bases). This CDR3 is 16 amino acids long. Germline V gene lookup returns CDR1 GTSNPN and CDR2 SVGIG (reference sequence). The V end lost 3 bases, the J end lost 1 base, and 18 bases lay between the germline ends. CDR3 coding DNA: TGTGCCTGGAGCCTATACGCACAGGGATCGAACACTGAAGCTTTCTTT. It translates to CAWSLYAQGSNTEAFF.

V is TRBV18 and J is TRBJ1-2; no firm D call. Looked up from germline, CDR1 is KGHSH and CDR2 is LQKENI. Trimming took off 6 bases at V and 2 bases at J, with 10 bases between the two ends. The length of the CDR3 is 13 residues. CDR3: CASSLGSNYGYTF. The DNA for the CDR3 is TGTGCCAGCTCCTTGGGGAGCAACTATGGCTACACCTTC.

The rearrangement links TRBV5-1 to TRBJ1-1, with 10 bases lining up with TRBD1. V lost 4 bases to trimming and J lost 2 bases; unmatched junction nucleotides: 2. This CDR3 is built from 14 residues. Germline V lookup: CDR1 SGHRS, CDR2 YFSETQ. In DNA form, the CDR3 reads TGCGCCAGCAGCACGACAGGGGGCAACACTGAAGCTTTCTTT. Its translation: CASSTTGGNTEAFF.

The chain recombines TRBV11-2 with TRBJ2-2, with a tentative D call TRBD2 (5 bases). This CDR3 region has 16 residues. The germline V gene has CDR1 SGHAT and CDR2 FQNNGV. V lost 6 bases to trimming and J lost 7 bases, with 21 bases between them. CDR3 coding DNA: TGTGCCAGCAGACGACCGGCAACAAGAGGGAACGGGGAGCTGTTTTTT. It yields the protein CASRRPATRGNGELFF. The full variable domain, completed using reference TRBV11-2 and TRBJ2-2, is EAGVAQSPRYKIIEKRQSVAFWCNPISGHATLYWYQQILGQGPKLLIQFQNNGVVDDSQLPKDRFSAERLKGVDSTLKIQPAKLEDSAVYLCASRRPATRGNGELFFGEGSRLTVL.